Below, 2 T cell receptor beta chains from the same sample are listed, as sequenced in a study of neoadjuvant nivolumab and ipilimumab in lung cancer. Produced via immunoSEQ multiplex PCR; TCRdb's table is partial and in-frame only. Of about 1,200 clones listed, approximately 84% are singletons. Sequenced material: adjacent normal lung tissue, taken after neoadjuvant nivolumab, alone or with ipilimumab, at or shortly before surgery. The receptors come from an adult with non-small cell lung cancer.

This rearrangement joins TRBV5-6 to TRBJ2-7; TRBD1 might be the D (6 bases). The germline V and J ends were trimmed by 2 bases and 4 bases, with 13 bases remaining between them. The CDR3 totals 14 residues. CDR1 and CDR2 (germline): SGHDT, YYEEEE. The DNA of the CDR3 is TGTGCCAGCAGCTTAACCGGGACACCTTACGAGCAGTACTTC. Its translation is CASSLTGTPYEQYF. Full variable domain (rest looked up from reference TRBV5-6 and TRBJ2-7): DAGVTQSPTHLIKTRGQQVTLRCSPKSGHDTVSWYQQALGQGPQFIFQYYEEEERQRGNFPDRFSGHQFPNYSSELNVNALLLGDSALYLCASSLTGTPYEQYFGPGTRLTVT.

The rearrangement uses TRBV28 and TRBJ2-7, with 11 bases aligning to TRBD2. CDR3 length: 17 amino acids. Germline V lookup: CDR1 MDHEN, CDR2 SYDVKM. V lost 5 bases to trimming and J lost 3 bases; unmatched junction nucleotides: 12. The CDR3 reads CASSIPPASGGNYEQYF. CDR3 nucleotide sequence: TGTGCCAGCAGTATCCCTCCTGCTAGCGGGGGGAACTACGAGCAGTACTTC.